This T cell receptor beta chain was recorded in a study of blood T cell repertoires in COVID-19. At the level of the study: Samples taken during acute and convalescent COVID-19 were collected in the United States, Italy and Spain. PBMCs, B-cell-depleted T cells, or T cells were the source of the cDNA or gDNA that made up the material.

V lost 2 bases and J lost 7, with 15 bases in between. CDR3 length: 14 residues. The germline V gene encodes CDR1 GTSNPN and CDR2 SVGIG (reference sequence). In the source study's methods: Using reference gene primer amplification, nucleated cell counts were estimated. Profiled with immunoSEQ multiplex PCR; TCRdb holds only in-frame clones, not every one. That table is the source of V, J and clone size, and D and trimming were worked out from the DNA. The sample records approximately 160,000 clones, 60% to 85% being singletons. The chain has TRBV30 and TRBJ2-1; tentatively, D is TRBD1 (5 bases). The TCR originated in a man in his 60s with acute or convalescent COVID-19. The source material was peripheral blood. The CDR3 loop reads CAWSPYQRGNEQFF. DNA of the CDR3: TGTGCCTGGAGTCCCTACCAAAGGGGAAATGAGCAGTTCTTC.